These 18 T cell receptor beta chains share one sample of origin, sequenced in a study of T cell repertoires in cytomegalovirus infection. Using its own MiXCR run on the reads, TCRdb lists one record per CDR3 protein. The repertoire holds 500,000 to 600,000 distinct CDR3 sequences, with approximately 15% as singletons. The sequencing input was CD8+ T cells from PBMCs. Every receptor here comes from a human donor in good health (CMV status not recorded). Some clones in this sample may be carry-over from other donors' samples.

In this sample, this clonotype turned up many times. CDR3 region: CAISSTGELFF. DNA for the CDR3: TGTGCCATCAGCTCAACCGGGGAGCTGTTTTTT. V is TRBV10-3 and J is TRBJ2-2; no definite D call. The germline CDR1 and CDR2 sequences are ENHRY and SYGVKD. The CDR3 totals 11 residues. Between the trimmed V and J ends, which lost 6 bases and 5 bases, there was a span of 4 bases.

The chain recombines TRBV6-1 with TRBJ1-3; TRBD1 matches 7 bases. The CDR3 covers 15 residues. Germline assignment: CDR1 MNHNS and CDR2 SASEGT. The J segment lost 4 bases and the V segment lost 2 bases, leaving 5 bases of the junction unmatched. CDR3 sequence: CASSEYRGSGNTIYF. The CDR3 region has the DNA TGTGCCAGCAGTGAATACAGGGGTTCCGGAAACACCATATATTTT.

This clonotype has only a few counts. The chain combines TRBV28 with TRBJ2-3; 16 bases align to TRBD2. Trimming cost V 3 bases and J 4 bases; bases outside gene matches: 4. The germline V gene has CDR1 MDHEN and CDR2 SYDVKM. The CDR3 covers 17 residues. The CDR3 region is CASSFLGLAGGPDTQYF. The CDR3 region has the DNA TGTGCCAGCAGTTTCCTGGGACTAGCGGGGGGGCCAGATACGCAGTATTTT.

This clonotype showed up just a few times. The chain couples TRBV19 to TRBJ2-1, with 9 nucleotides matching TRBD2. This CDR3 has 16 residues. Looked up from germline, CDR1 is LNHDA and CDR2 is SQIVND (reference sequence). Trimming took 3 bases from V and 8 from J; bases not matched to a gene: 11. The CDR3: CASSIPPSGGFDEQFF. DNA for the CDR3: TGTGCCAGTAGTATCCCCCCCAGCGGGGGGTTCGATGAGCAGTTCTTC.

This clonotype was recorded a few times. The V and J genes are TRBV20-1 and TRBJ2-6; no clear D gene. The CDR3 runs to 16 residues. V lost 4 bases and J lost 0, with 13 bases in between. Germline CDR1 reads DFQATT; CDR2 reads SNEGSKA (reference sequence). This chain's CDR3 is CSAKGLALSGANVLTF. The DNA of the CDR3 is TGCAGTGCTAAGGGCCTGGCGCTCTCTGGGGCCAACGTCCTGACTTTC.

This clonotype was seen a single time. The chain recombines TRBV20-1 with TRBJ2-1, with 12 nucleotides matching TRBD2. Germline CDR1 DFQATT, CDR2 SNEGSKA (reference sequence). This CDR3 is built from 15 residues. V shed 6 bases, J shed 0 bases, and the junction held 3 bases outside the gene matches. For the CDR3, the DNA is TGCAGTGCCCTAGCGGGAGGGAGCTCCTACAATGAGCAGTTCTTC. Its protein product is CSALAGGSSYNEQFF.

The chain couples TRBV27 to TRBJ1-5, with D perhaps matching TRBD1 (5 bases). This CDR3 region has 14 residues. CDR1 and CDR2 from the germline V gene are MNHEY and SMNVEV (reference sequence). The ends were cut back, 5 bases at V and 6 bases at J, with 14 bases in the middle. Written as DNA, the CDR3 is TGTGCCAGCAGTCCAAAGGGGAGGAGTCAGCCCCAGCATTTT. It is translated as CASSPKGRSQPQHF.

This clonotype appeared a few times. The V call is TRBV25-1, the J call TRBJ2-2; D is ambiguous. V lost 4 bases and J lost 0, with 15 bases in between. Germline-derived CDR1 and CDR2 are MGHDK and SYGVNS. The CDR3 runs to 17 residues. The DNA of the CDR3 is TGTGCCAGCAGTGGACCCCGAACACTCCCGAACACCGGGGAGCTGTTTTTT. As protein: CASSGPRTLPNTGELFF.

This clonotype was counted between two and nine times. The rearrangement uses TRBV15 and TRBJ2-5; D perhaps matches TRBD1 (6 bases). From germline, CDR1 is LNHNV and CDR2 YYDKDF (reference sequence). V dropped 0 bases and J dropped 4 bases, with 9 bases sitting between them. The CDR3 runs to 14 residues. The CDR3: CATSRDRDIETQYF. The CDR3 coding sequence is TGTGCCACCAGCAGAGACAGGGACATAGAGACCCAGTACTTC.

The chain uses TRBV5-1 and TRBJ2-1; TRBD2 matches 10 bases. The ends lost 0 bases at V and 2 bases at J; junction bases unmatched: 14. Germline CDR1 SGHRS, CDR2 YFSETQ. The CDR3 has 20 residues. CDR3 sequence reads: CASSLDRASGSLSAYNEQFF. DNA for the CDR3: TGCGCCAGCAGCTTGGATCGGGCTAGCGGGAGTTTAAGCGCCTACAATGAGCAGTTCTTC.

The chain joins TRBV10-3 to TRBJ2-7, with D unresolved. The V gene lost 6 bases and the J gene lost 11 bases, with 14 bases spanning the gap. The CDR3 consists of 11 residues. The V gene's germline CDR1 is ENHRY and CDR2 SYGVKD. This CDR3 is CAIRSELVKYF. The CDR3 DNA sequence: TGTGCCATCAGATCGGAGCTCGTGAAGTACTTC.

Of note for this clonotype: A much larger clone is a single base away; this may be a read error. This chain joins TRBV11-2 and TRBJ2-1; D uncertain. In germline, CDR1 is SGHAT, CDR2 FQNNGV. This CDR3 is built from 11 residues. The CDR3 spells CDSSSPHEQFF. In nucleotides, the CDR3 is TGTGACAGCAGCTCACCCCATGAGCAGTTCTTC.

This clonotype was counted many times. The V gene is TRBV19, the J gene TRBJ2-1; 10 positions agree with TRBD1. Losses at the gene ends were 5 bases for V and 6 bases for J; bases not matched to a gene: 7. The CDR3 contains 15 residues. Germline CDR1 and CDR2: LNHDA and SQIVND (reference sequence). DNA for the CDR3: TGTGCCAGTAGTTACCGGGACAGGGGAATCAATGAGCAGTTCTTC. This translates into CASSYRDRGINEQFF.

This clonotype was recorded many times. The chain uses TRBV4-1 and TRBJ2-1; D might be TRBD1 (6 bases). Trimming removed 0 bases at V and 8 bases at J, with 11 bases between. This CDR3 spans 14 amino acids. Germline V gives CDR1 MGHRA, CDR2 YSYEKL. The CDR3 DNA follows: TGCGCCAGCAGCCAAGAACCTCAGGGGTATGAGCAGTTCTTC. Amino acid sequence: CASSQEPQGYEQFF.

This clonotype has only a few counts. The V gene is TRBV5-6, the J gene TRBJ2-7; TRBD2 matches at 9 bases. The CDR3 totals 16 residues. The V segment lost 0 bases and the J segment 7 bases; nucleotides outside the gene matches: 11. Per germline, CDR1 SGHDT and CDR2 YYEEEE. The CDR3 DNA reads as TGTGCCAGCAGCTTGGCGATAGCGGGGGTCCTCAGGGAGCAGTACTTC. Translating it yields CASSLAIAGVLREQYF.

CDR3 sequence: CASTLGGTTGETQYF. For the CDR3, the DNA is TGTGCCAGTACCCTAGGCGGGACGACGGGAGAGACCCAGTACTTC. This chain joins TRBV6-2 or TRBV6-3 and TRBJ2-5, with D tentatively TRBD2 (6 bases). CDR3 size: 15 residues. Deletions cut 9 bases from V and 4 bases from J, with 21 bases between. CDR1 is MNHEY, CDR2 SVGEGT, per germline.

This clonotype has a count of ten or more. The chain has TRBV28 and TRBJ2-7; D is unclear. This CDR3 comprises 13 residues. Germline loops: CDR1 MDHEN, CDR2 SYDVKM. V dropped 4 bases and J dropped 6 bases, with 13 bases sitting between them. This CDR3 reads CASSSIEIPEQYF. DNA for the CDR3: TGTGCCAGCAGTTCAATAGAGATCCCCGAGCAGTACTTC.

The chain has TRBV6-4 and TRBJ1-1, with TRBD1 as a possible D gene (5 bases). The CDR3 extends over 15 amino acids. From germline, CDR1 is MRHNA and CDR2 SNTAGT. V lost 5 bases to trimming and J lost 3 bases, with 16 bases between them. The CDR3, as DNA: TGTGCCAGCAGTCGTGACAGCCTCGAGGACACTGAAGCTTTCTTT. Translating gives CASSRDSLEDTEAFF.